Shown below are 28 T cell receptor beta chains from a single sample sequenced in a study of blood T cells in healthy people across ages. Then a second PCR, running about 7 to 11 cycles, was carried out with a sample-barcoded 5' primer and a J-beta primer mix. TCRdb re-called the 5' RACE reads with MiXCR, one entry per CDR3 protein. The sample carries 1,800,000 or so distinct CDR3 sequences, around 40% recorded once. Sequenced: blood. These TCRs come from a human donor in good health.

This clonotype was recorded at least ten times. The rearrangement links TRBV29-1 to TRBJ2-3, with 10 bases aligning to TRBD1. Germline CDR1 is SQVTM and CDR2 is ANQGSEA. The CDR3 runs to 12 residues. The V segment lost 4 bases and the J segment 5 bases; nucleotides outside the gene matches: 0. Written as DNA, the CDR3 is TGCAGCGTTGGGACAGGGGGAGATACGCAGTATTTT. It is translated as CSVGTGGDTQYF.

This clonotype was seen a few times. The chain joins TRBV27 to TRBJ1-6; D may be TRBD1 (5 bases). CDR3 size: 14 residues. Germline-derived CDR1 and CDR2 are MNHEY and SMNVEV (reference sequence). V was clipped by 5 bases and J by 6 bases, with 11 bases between them. CDR3 nucleotide sequence: TGTGCCAGCAGTAGAGTAGGGGCTAATTCACCCCTCCACTTT. Amino acid sequence: CASSRVGANSPLHF.

The chain recombines TRBV4-1 with TRBJ2-5, with D perhaps TRBD1 (6 bases). Germline V gene data show CDR1 as MGHRA and CDR2 as YSYEKL. V lost 0 bases, J lost 5 bases, and 16 bases lay in between. The CDR3 is made up of 16 amino acids. For the CDR3, the DNA is TGCGCCAGCAGCCAAGAGGGGGCGTCCCCTCGGGAGACCCAGTACTTC. Translating it yields CASSQEGASPRETQYF.

The CDR3 here is CASSESTGTVGGVRTDTQYF. CDR3 sequence (DNA): TGTGCCAGCAGTGAATCAACCGGGACAGTCGGCGGAGTGAGGACAGATACGCAGTATTTT. The chain employs TRBV25-1 and TRBJ2-3; 7 bases align to TRBD1. Germline trimming cut 1 base from V and 3 bases from J; bases unmatched to any gene: 19. This CDR3 has 20 amino acids. Germline V gives CDR1 MGHDK, CDR2 SYGVNS.

The chain couples TRBV27 to TRBJ2-7; 7 bases align to TRBD2. J was trimmed by 0 bases and V by 8 bases; bases with no gene match: 7. Germline CDR1 reads MNHEY; CDR2 reads SMNVEV (reference sequence). The length of the CDR3 is 14 residues. The CDR3 DNA is TGTGCCAGCGCGACTAGCCGCAGCTCCTACGAGCAGTACTTC. Its translation is CASATSRSSYEQYF.

This clonotype was counted a few times. This chain joins TRBV4-1 and TRBJ1-2; 9 bases line up with TRBD1. In germline, CDR1 is MGHRA, CDR2 YSYEKL. The CDR3 is 16 residues long. Trimming took 4 bases from V and 7 from J; bases not matched to a gene: 13. CDR3 DNA: TGCGCCAGCAGCCTAAGCCCGGGACAGGGCGACTCTGGCTACACCTTC. As protein: CASSLSPGQGDSGYTF.

A note on this clonotype: This may be a read error, as it is one base from a much larger clone. The CDR3, as DNA: TGTGCCAGCAATGGGGAGGGACAGGGGTACCCCTACAATGAGCAGTTCTTC. Encoded protein: CASNGEGQGYPYNEQFF. V is TRBV2 and J is TRBJ2-1, with TRBD1 matching 10 bases. V was clipped by 7 bases and J by 2 bases; unmatched bases: 11. This CDR3 has 17 amino acids. CDR1 and CDR2 (germline): SNHLY, FYNNEI.

This clonotype was detected only a few times. The chain recombines TRBV6-2 or TRBV6-3 with TRBJ2-3; 9 nucleotides align to TRBD2. The CDR3 is made up of 14 amino acids. V dropped 5 bases and J dropped 4; count of bases not matched to a gene: 4. Germline V CDR1 and CDR2: MNHEY, SVGEGT. CDR3 loop: CASSKGLASDTQYF. The CDR3 nucleotides read TGTGCCAGCAGTAAAGGACTAGCGTCAGATACGCAGTATTTT.

The sample holds a few counts of this clonotype. The rearrangement uses TRBV15 and TRBJ1-5; D remains ambiguous. In germline, CDR1 is LNHNV, CDR2 YYDKDF (reference sequence). Trimming took 0 bases from V and 4 from J, leaving 10 bases between them. The CDR3 totals 15 residues. The CDR3 DNA is TGTGCCACCAGCAGAGATTACGGTCAGAATCAGCCCCAGCATTTT. Its translation: CATSRDYGQNQPQHF.

This clonotype was picked up a small number of times. J is TRBJ2-1 and V is TRBV29-1, with D hard to call. Germline lookup yields CDR1 SQVTM and CDR2 ANQGSEA. The ends were cut back, 3 bases at V and 5 bases at J, with 11 bases in the middle. The CDR3 loop spans 13 amino acids. CDR3 DNA sequence: TGCAGCGTTGAGGGCCAGACCCACAATGAGCAGTTCTTC. Its protein product is CSVEGQTHNEQFF.

The chain carries TRBV14 and TRBJ2-4; no reliable D call. The J call may be incorrect, as the DNA end agrees better with TRBJ2-7. The germline V gene encodes CDR1 SGHDN and CDR2 FVKESK. The CDR3 has 16 residues. CDR3 region: CASSQERLGGYYEQYF. CDR3 coding DNA: TGTGCCAGCAGCCAAGAAAGGTTAGGTGGATATTACGAGCAGTACTTC.

This rearrangement joins TRBV11-2 to TRBJ2-3; TRBD2 aligns across 12 bases. V shed 6 bases, J shed 3 bases, and the junction held 10 bases outside the gene matches. There are 17 residues in the CDR3. Germline CDR1 is SGHAT and CDR2 is FQNNGV. This chain's CDR3 is CASSRRLAGDPTDTQYF. As DNA, the CDR3 is TGTGCCAGCAGTCGACGACTAGCGGGGGACCCTACAGATACGCAGTATTTT.

The chain has TRBV9 and TRBJ1-6, with TRBD1 matching over 7 bases. The CDR3 sequence is 16 residues long. The V gene end was trimmed by 1 base and the J gene end by 7 bases; junction bases not matched to a gene: 8. The germline V gene has CDR1 SGDLS and CDR2 YYNGEE. CDR3 DNA sequence: TGTGCCAGCAGCGTACTAGGGGACAGCCAGAATTCACCCCTCCACTTT. It codes for CASSVLGDSQNSPLHF.

This chain links TRBV6-6 with TRBJ2-7; D is perhaps TRBD2 (5 bases). This CDR3 spans 15 amino acids. Germline V gene sequence: CDR1 MNHNY, CDR2 SVGAGI (reference sequence). V lost 6 bases, J lost 0 bases, and 15 bases lay in between. The CDR3 DNA is TGTGCCAGCAGACCCCGAACCGGGAACTCCTACGAGCAGTACTTC. The encoded protein is CASRPRTGNSYEQYF.

This clonotype was counted ten times or more. The CDR3 is CASSQGLAGSTDTQYF. The CDR3 bases are TGTGCCAGCAGCCAGGGACTAGCGGGGTCCACAGATACGCAGTATTTT. This chain joins TRBV4-2 and TRBJ2-3; 13 nucleotides match TRBD2. With V trimmed by 3 bases and J by 2 bases, 2 bases remained unmatched. This CDR3 has 16 amino acids. CDR1 LGHNA and CDR2 YNFKEQ come from the germline V gene.

This clonotype has a handful of counts. In DNA, the CDR3 is TGTGCCAGCAGTCTCCCGGGACTGGGAGAGACCCAGTACTTC. Translated: CASSLPGLGETQYF. The chain employs TRBV9 and TRBJ2-5; D may be TRBD2 (6 bases). CDR1 is SGDLS and CDR2 is YYNGEE in the germline V gene. The CDR3 runs to 14 residues. The V and J ends lost 5 bases and 4 bases respectively, with 15 bases between them.

This clonotype was seen once. This sequence joins TRBV5-5 and TRBJ2-7; the D gene is possibly TRBD1 (5 bases). CDR1 and CDR2 (germline): SGHKS, YYEKEE (reference sequence). The CDR3 runs to 14 residues. V was pared by 3 bases and J by 5 bases, with 15 bases between. CDR3 in amino acids: CASSSAGPSDEQYF. The CDR3 DNA is TGTGCCAGCAGCTCCGCAGGGCCATCGGACGAGCAGTACTTC.

This clonotype was seen a few times. The V and J genes are TRBV7-2 and TRBJ2-7; 11 positions agree with TRBD2. Unmatched junction bases numbered 8, after V lost 4 bases and J lost 6 bases. The germline V gene has CDR1 SGHTA and CDR2 FQGNSA. This CDR3 is 15 amino acids long. CDR3 DNA sequence: TGTGCCAGCAGCTCTCTTAGCGGGGGGGCCTCCGAGCAGTACTTC. Residues: CASSSLSGGASEQYF.

A remark on this clonotype: A read error is likely, as this CDR3 ends without the conserved phenylalanine or tryptophan. The chain joins TRBV7-2 to TRBJ2-3; D gene unclear. Germline V gene lookup returns CDR1 SGHTA and CDR2 FQGNSA. Between the trimmed V and J ends, which lost 2 bases and 10 bases, there was a span of 7 bases. The CDR3 is made up of 11 amino acids. The CDR3 DNA reads as TGTGCCAGCAGCTTAAATCACGCGCAGTATGTT. This sequence encodes CASSLNHAQYV.

This clonotype was seen a single time. A read error is likely, as this CDR3 ends without the conserved phenylalanine or tryptophan. The rearrangement uses TRBV7-3 and TRBJ2-5, with 7 nucleotides matching TRBD2. J was trimmed by 11 bases and V by 3 bases; bases with no gene match: 12. CDR3 length: 14 amino acids. Germline V lookup: CDR1 SGHTA, CDR2 FQGTGA. CDR3 DNA sequence: TGTGCCAGCAGCTTGGGGGGGAAACAGGCGGAGCAGTACGTC. This translates into CASSLGGKQAEQYV.

The table lists this clonotype with many counts. The chain has TRBV2 and TRBJ2-5; D not certain. Deletions cut 10 bases from V and 2 bases from J, with 14 bases between. The germline gives CDR1 SNHLY, CDR2 FYNNEI. The CDR3 is 13 amino acids. The CDR3 nucleotides read TGTGCCATCCTCCCGAAAATGCAAGAGACCCAGTACTTC. Translation: CAILPKMQETQYF.

This clonotype has only a few counts. V usage is TRBV7-8 and J usage is TRBJ2-7; D is unresolved. The J call may be mistaken, given a closer DNA end match to TRBJ2-5. Germline CDR1 SGHVS, CDR2 FQNEAQ. The CDR3 spans 13 residues. CDR3 sequence: CASSFRRRETQYF. The CDR3 nucleotides are TGTGCCAGCAGCTTTCGTAGACGGGAGACCCAGTACTTC.

This clonotype was found many times. The chain carries TRBV29-1 and TRBJ2-5; no reliable D call. CDR1 and CDR2 from the germline V gene are SQVTM and ANQGSEA. This CDR3 has 13 residues. With 4 bases removed from V and 1 base from J, the gap between germline ends came to 10 bases. The CDR3 DNA reads as TGCAGCGTTGCGGCAGTAGTCCAAGAGACCCAGTACTTC. Translated, it gives CSVAAVVQETQYF. Using reference TRBV29-1 and TRBJ2-5 for the parts outside the CDR3, the full variable domain is SAVISQKPSRDICQRGTSLTIQCQVDSQVTMMFWYRQQPGQSLTLIATANQGSEATYESGFVIDKFPISRPNLTFSTLTVSNMSPEDSSIYLCSVAAVVQETQYFGPGTRLLVL.

This clonotype was detected a few times. The gene calls are TRBV20-1 and TRBJ2-5, with D tentatively TRBD1 (6 bases). The germline V and J ends were trimmed by 3 bases and 3 bases, with 14 bases remaining between them. Germline V gene data show CDR1 as DFQATT and CDR2 as SNEGSKA (reference sequence). CDR3 length: 14 amino acids. CDR3: CSASRDNQKETQYF. The DNA of the CDR3 is TGCAGTGCTAGCCGGGACAACCAAAAAGAGACCCAGTACTTC.

This clonotype was counted a few times. A much larger clone is a single base away; this may be a read error. The CDR3 protein is CASSLGKPYNEQFF. CDR3 in DNA: TGTGCCAGCAGCCTAGGGAAACCCTACAATGAGCAGTTCTTC. This rearrangement joins TRBV7-3 to TRBJ2-1; no clear D. This CDR3 comprises 14 residues. Germline CDR1 and CDR2: SGHTA and FQGTGA. V was cut by 5 bases and J by 2 bases, with 10 bases left in between.

This clonotype was recorded a few times. The chain joins TRBV29-1 to TRBJ2-3; 10 bases agree with TRBD1. V was clipped by 1 base and J by 13 bases; unmatched bases: 23. This CDR3 comprises 18 residues. Germline V gene data show CDR1 as SQVTM and CDR2 as ANQGSEA. The DNA of the CDR3 is TGCAGCGTTGAAGTTCGTATCCACTGGACAGGGGGAGAGGGCGGGGAGTATTTT. Protein product: CSVEVRIHWTGGEGGEYF.

This chain links TRBV5-1 with TRBJ1-5, with TRBD1 identical over 7 bases. Germline values: CDR1 SGHRS, CDR2 YFSETQ. The CDR3 is 15 amino acids. After removal of 3 bases from V and 6 bases from J, the junction contained 9 bases not matched to a gene. The CDR3 DNA sequence: TGCGCCAGCAGCTCGGACGACAGGGCAGGTCAGCCCCAGCATTTT. Translated, it gives CASSSDDRAGQPQHF.

This chain joins TRBV19 and TRBJ1-4, with a weak D call TRBD1 (6 bases). The length of the CDR3 is 14 residues. The germline V and J ends were trimmed by 8 bases and 5 bases, with 15 bases remaining between them. Germline values: CDR1 LNHDA, CDR2 SQIVND (reference sequence). This chain's CDR3 is CASGPGAFNEKLFF. CDR3 nucleotides: TGTGCCAGTGGCCCGGGGGCCTTCAATGAAAAACTGTTTTTT. The variable domain in full, completed from reference TRBV19 and TRBJ1-4, reads DGGITQSPKYLFRKEGQNVTLSCEQNLNHDAMYWYRQDPGQGLRLIYYSQIVNDFQKGDIAEGYSVSREKKESFPLTVTSAQKNPTAFYLCASGPGAFNEKLFFGSGTQLSVL.